This T cell receptor (beta chain) was captured by sequencing in a study of blood T cell repertoires in COVID-19. The overall study: Acute and convalescent COVID-19 samples came from the United States, Italy and Spain.

The assay was immunoSEQ multiplex PCR, and TCRdb's table has in-frame clones only and misses some. The sample shows hundreds of thousands of clones, about nine tenths of them seen only once. The CDR3 contains 11 residues. From germline, CDR1 is SGHVS and CDR2 FQNEAQ. The source is a woman aged 25 to 39 with COVID-19, enrolled during active disease. The chain uses TRBV7-8 and TRBJ2-7; D is possibly TRBD2 (5 bases). Sequencing was done on a sample of peripheral blood. The CDR3 nucleotides read TGTGCCAGCAGCGGAGGACTTCTAAGTCGTGTC. Amino acids: CASSGGLLSRV.